This TCR beta chain was found in a study of OX40 agonist ivuxolimab in advanced cancers. Study in general: An anti-OX40 (CD134) antibody with agonistic activity, ivuxolimab, was administered to patients. Dose-escalation patients were diagnosed with hepatocellular carcinoma, melanoma, renal cell cancer or head and neck cancer.

Sequencing used immunoSEQ multiplex PCR; TCRdb keeps in-frame clones, though not all of them. The data hold some 77,000 clones, with around 87% observed a single time. Germline CDR1 and CDR2: SGHRS and YFSETQ. The CDR3 has 14 residues. V shed 4 bases, J shed 6 bases, and the junction held 10 bases outside the gene matches. Comments on this clone: The antigen is undetermined.

Study-level points and caveats: At doses 0.1 to 3.0 mg/kg, CD4+ and CD8+ clones expanded. The expanded peripheral T cells' antigen specificity was not determined.

The input for sequencing was CD4+ or CD8+ T cells sorted from blood, taken in a trial of the OX40 agonist ivuxolimab. This chain uses TRBV5-1 with TRBJ2-7; TRBD1 matches 7 bases. The clonotype was recovered from an adult with an advanced solid tumor such as melanoma, head and neck, liver or kidney cancer. CDR3 bases: TGCGCCAGCAGCCCTTCGGGACAGACCGTCGAGCAGTACTTC. It translates to CASSPSGQTVEQYF.